The 15 T cell receptor beta chains reported below all come from one sample, sequenced in a study of shared T cell receptors in the human thymus. The protocol was immunoSEQ multiplex PCR, while the TCRdb copy is restricted to in-frame clones and leaves out a portion. The sample lists 630,000 or so clones, over 75% occurring once. This same sample was also part of a study on human thymus T cells.

The sample consisted of thymocytes. All receptors derive from a boy under three years old with a congenital heart defect.

J is TRBJ2-7 and V is TRBV7-9; D is ambiguous. The V end lost 4 bases, the J end lost 1 base, and 5 bases lay between the germline ends. Germline CDR1 is SEHNR and CDR2 is FQNEAQ (reference sequence). The CDR3 consists of 12 residues. The CDR3 DNA reads as TGTGCCAGCAGCTACTCATCCTACGAGCAGTACTTC. It yields the protein CASSYSSYEQYF.

This clone was counted a single time. Here the CDR3 reads CASRRTGVLNTEAFF. The CDR3 DNA reads TGTGCCAGCAGGAGGACAGGTGTGTTGAACACTGAAGCTTTCTTT. This chain connects TRBV2 to TRBJ1-1; 7 bases are shared with TRBD1. Germline values: CDR1 SNHLY, CDR2 FYNNEI. The CDR3 is 15 residues long. The junction had 7 bases not matched to a gene; V was cut back by 6 bases and J by 0 bases.

CDR3 protein: CASSLAGGLRPSSYEQYF. The CDR3 nucleotides read TGTGCCAGCAGCTTAGCGGGGGGTCTACGCCCCTCCTCCTACGAGCAGTACTTC. The V gene is TRBV7-9, the J gene TRBJ2-7; D might be TRBD2 (6 bases). The CDR3 has 18 amino acids. Germline V gives CDR1 SEHNR, CDR2 FQNEAQ (reference sequence). The germline V and J ends were trimmed by 0 bases and 0 bases, with 18 bases remaining between them.

The chain links TRBV30 to TRBJ2-7; D is unclear. The germline CDR1 and CDR2 sequences are GTSNPN and SVGIG (reference sequence). Between the trimmed V and J ends, which lost 3 bases and 5 bases, there was a span of 8 bases. The CDR3 is 11 amino acids. The CDR3 region is CAWRALDEQYF. CDR3 nucleotides: TGTGCCTGGAGGGCATTGGACGAGCAGTACTTC.

In this sample, this clone turned up once. The V and J genes are TRBV15 and TRBJ1-1, with TRBD1 matching over 7 bases. The CDR3 is 16 amino acids. Trimming removed 3 bases from V and 4 bases from J; junction bases left unmatched: 11. Germline V gives CDR1 LNHNV, CDR2 YYDKDF (reference sequence). CDR3 region: CATSSPAFYRGTEAFF. The CDR3 DNA reads as TGTGCCACCAGCAGCCCCGCTTTTTACAGGGGCACTGAAGCTTTCTTT.

Here the CDR3 DNA reads TGTGCCAGCAGCCCTGGACAGGGGCTTTCCTACGAGCAGTACTTC. Amino acid sequence: CASSPGQGLSYEQYF. J is TRBJ2-7 and V is TRBV28; TRBD1 matches 9 bases. V was clipped by 6 bases and J by 1 base; unmatched bases: 7. CDR1 and CDR2 (germline): MDHEN, SYDVKM. This CDR3 contains 15 residues.

J is TRBJ1-5 and V is TRBV5-6, with D uncertain. Germline-derived CDR1 and CDR2 are SGHDT and YYEEEE. The V end lost 2 bases, the J end lost 9 bases, and 15 bases lay between the germline ends. This CDR3 comprises 14 residues. CDR3 sequence: CASSLEGSRMPQHF. The CDR3, as DNA: TGTGCCAGCAGCTTAGAGGGTTCGAGGATGCCCCAGCATTTT.

J is TRBJ2-1 and V is TRBV10-3; D perhaps matches TRBD2 (6 bases). The CDR3 totals 15 residues. Germline V CDR1 and CDR2: ENHRY, SYGVKD. Trimming removed 2 bases from V and 6 bases from J, with 14 bases in between. The CDR3 loop is CAISERAGNPNEQFF. The CDR3 DNA sequence: TGTGCCATCAGTGAGCGGGCGGGGAACCCCAATGAGCAGTTCTTC.

CDR3 nucleotide sequence: TGTGCCAGCTCACGAGGGGGCGACACCGGGGAGCTGTTTTTT. It is translated as CASSRGGDTGELFF. This chain joins TRBV18 and TRBJ2-2, with 7 bases identical to TRBD1. The CDR3 extends over 14 amino acids. Germline CDR1 is KGHSH and CDR2 is LQKENI. J gave up 3 bases and V 4 bases, and 2 bases lay outside the gene matches.

The V call is TRBV5-6, the J call TRBJ1-1, with 8 bases aligning to TRBD1. The CDR3 consists of 17 residues. V dropped 3 bases and J dropped 0; count of bases not matched to a gene: 10. Germline assignment: CDR1 SGHDT and CDR2 YYEEEE. This chain's CDR3 is CASSSRDRKLMNTEAFF. The CDR3 region has the DNA TGTGCCAGCAGCTCCCGGGACAGGAAGCTGATGAACACTGAAGCTTTCTTT. Combining the CDR3 with reference TRBV5-6 and TRBJ1-1 gives the whole variable domain DAGVTQSPTHLIKTRGQQVTLRCSPKSGHDTVSWYQQALGQGPQFIFQYYEEEERQRGNFPDRFSGHQFPNYSSELNVNALLLGDSALYLCASSSRDRKLMNTEAFFGQGTRLTVV.

The chain has TRBV9 and TRBJ2-7; D is possibly TRBD2 (5 bases). This CDR3 has 14 residues. Trimming took off 2 bases at V and 2 bases at J, with 11 bases between the two ends. Germline CDR1 and CDR2: SGDLS and YYNGEE. The CDR3 nucleotides read TGTGCCAGCAGCGTCTGGGAGAACGCCTACGAGCAGTACTTC. Translation gives CASSVWENAYEQYF.

J is TRBJ1-2 and V is TRBV19, with D tentatively TRBD1 (5 bases). V was trimmed by 4 bases and J by 0 bases, leaving 12 bases between them. Germline V CDR1 and CDR2: LNHDA, SQIVND (reference sequence). The CDR3 consists of 15 residues. CDR3 sequence (DNA): TGTGCCAGTAGTACCCACAGGTCCGCTAACTATGGCTACACCTTC. The encoded protein is CASSTHRSANYGYTF.

This chain links TRBV6-1 with TRBJ2-1, with D perhaps matching TRBD2 (5 bases). Trimming shortened V by 6 bases and J by 6 bases, and 21 bases separated the two germline ends. Germline CDR1 reads MNHNS; CDR2 reads SASEGT. This CDR3 region has 16 residues. CDR3 amino acids: CASSERGNRALNEQFF. DNA for the CDR3: TGTGCCAGCAGCGAACGAGGGAATCGGGCGCTCAATGAGCAGTTCTTC.

The V and J genes are TRBV5-6 and TRBJ2-7; D perhaps matches TRBD1 (5 bases). The germline CDR1 and CDR2 sequences are SGHDT and YYEEEE. V lost 0 bases and J 2 bases, leaving 9 bases between the germline ends. The CDR3 has 14 residues. CDR3: CASSLVTGTYEQYF. The CDR3 DNA reads TGTGCCAGCAGCTTGGTTACAGGTACCTACGAGCAGTACTTC.

CDR3 nucleotides: TGTGCCACCAGCAGAGACAGGGATCGCGATCAGCCCCAGCATTTT. Encoded protein: CATSRDRDRDQPQHF. This sequence joins TRBV15 and TRBJ1-5; maybe TRBD1 (5 bases). The CDR3 sequence is 15 residues long. Looked up from germline, CDR1 is LNHNV and CDR2 is YYDKDF (reference sequence). Deletions cut 0 bases from V and 5 bases from J, with 11 bases between.